This TCR beta chain was recovered during a study of CD8 T cells in ankylosing spondylitis. Remarks on this clonotype: The antigen is unknown.

The CDR3 runs to 17 residues. The V gene's germline CDR1 is SGHRS and CDR2 YFSETQ. Unmatched junction bases numbered 11, after V lost 0 bases and J lost 6 bases. Scientists made TCR beta libraries using quantitative 5'-RACE with molecular barcodes. TCRdb redid the calling of the 5' RACE reads with MiXCR, one entry per CDR3 protein. Counted here are 650,000 to 800,000 distinct CDR3 sequences, around 20% occurring once; the ten biggest clones make up around 19%. The study, taken as a whole, reports: Disease-linked clones reportedly showed significant enrichment in matched ankylosing spondylitis synovial fluid. A TCR beta motif of 8 or 9 highly homologous variants appeared characteristic of ankylosing spondylitis blood.

The TCR was taken from a male donor with ankylosing spondylitis. Material for sequencing was blood, either unsorted or a sorted T cell fraction (not recorded which). V and J are TRBV5-1 and TRBJ2-2; 7 nucleotides align to TRBD2. CDR3 region: CASSLAFGTTQAGELFF. DNA of the CDR3: TGCGCCAGCAGCTTGGCTTTTGGGACTACCCAAGCCGGGGAGCTGTTTTTT. The full variable domain, its missing parts supplied by reference TRBV5-1 and TRBJ2-2, is KAGVTQTPRYLIKTRGQQVTLSCSPISGHRSVSWYQQTPGQGLQFLFEYFSETQRNKGNFPGRFSGRQFSNSRSEMNVSTLELGDSALYLCASSLAFGTTQAGELFFGEGSRLTVL.